Sequencing of this T cell receptor (beta chain) was carried out in a study of PD-1 blockade in mismatch repair-deficient tumors (dated by TCRdb to 2017 to 2019). With regard to the full study: The trial enrolled more than 85 consecutive patients with 12 mismatch repair-deficient cancer types between late 2013 and 2016, all previously treated and progressing. Deep sequencing of TCR CDR3 regions was used to track tumor-associated T cell clones in peripheral blood of patients responding to PD-1 blockade. What the work shows at the level of the full study, not this receptor alone: Clones residing in the tumor, which were often undetectable in blood before treatment, expanded quickly after pembrolizumab and then contracted, generally before radiologic responses.

Libraries were prepared through the immunoSEQ multiplex PCR assay. TCRdb took over this immuneACCESS table, retaining in-frame rearrangements with V and J assigned. Such tables are incomplete; in checked studies, under half of the missing clones stem from an unresolved V gene, and the remainder is unexplained. For this sample the table gives around 40,000 clones, of which roughly 83% were detected only once. About 1.1% of the sample goes to the ten largest clones. Mismatch repair deficiency in every enrolled patient was established by polymerase chain reaction or immunohistochemistry. TCR sequencing was performed for a few patients who responded to pembrolizumab therapy. The phase II trial prospectively evaluated PD-1 blockade with pembrolizumab in advanced mismatch repair-deficient cancers, independent of tissue of origin. Peripheral blood T cell samples were gathered serially, both before PD-1 blockade started and at multiple time points afterward. Blood sampling times were expressed in weeks after the first pembrolizumab dose.

With respect to this clone: Its antigen is currently not known. The sample holds no much larger clone one base away, and base qualities are not on file.

This sample comprised PBMCs, obtained roughly 40 weeks after starting pembrolizumab. The TCR was taken from an adult with mismatch repair-deficient cancer.

The CDR3 region: CASSGGTTGEKLFF. The DNA sequence is as follows: TGTGCCAGCAGCGGCGGCACTACGGGTGAAAAACTGTTTTTT. The chain links TRBV9 with TRBJ1-4; a confident D gene designation cannot be given. The CDR3 holds 14 amino acids from the cysteine to the phenylalanine. Solely the CDR3 DNA is kept, with 42 bases framed from the first base. Trimming costs V 3 bases and J 7 bases, and their ends lie 13 bases apart. The germline V gene yields SGDLS for CDR1 and YYNGEE for CDR2.